This T cell receptor beta chain was sequenced in a study of blood T cell repertoires in COVID-19. As for the study in general: Acute and convalescent COVID-19 specimens originated in the United States, Italy and Spain. In each case, the material was cDNA or gDNA derived from T cells, B-cell-depleted T cells, or PBMCs.

This CDR3 has 13 amino acids. CDR1 and CDR2 from the germline V gene are MNHEY and SMNVEV (reference sequence). Trimming shortened V by 5 bases and J by 3 bases, and 10 bases separated the two germline ends. TCRdb's table, derived via immunoSEQ multiplex PCR, lists solely in-frame clones and lacks some. The sample includes 47,000 or so clones, 82% of them seen just once. The J gene is TRBJ1-2, the V gene TRBV27; D is possibly TRBD1 (5 bases). The sequencing input was peripheral blood. The source of this sequence is a woman aged 60 to 75 with acute or convalescent COVID-19. In DNA, the CDR3 is TGTGCCAGCAGTGACAGCTTCTACTATGGCTACACCTTC. As protein: CASSDSFYYGYTF.